The present T cell receptor beta chain was sequenced within a study of T cells in narcolepsy. Study-wide background: Enrolled donors included narcolepsy type 1 or type 2 patients and healthy controls. Study outcomes and limitations: Reportedly, autoreactive clonotypes were serially detected in patients' blood but not controls'. Autoreactive HCRT-specific and TRIB2-specific clonotypes were marked in same-patient CSF-versus-blood CD4+ comparisons. No autoreactive T cell clone sequences appeared in some memory CD4+ repertoires.

The CDR3 extends over 16 amino acids. Trimming removed 0 bases at V and 3 bases at J, with 12 bases between. From germline, CDR1 is SNHLY and CDR2 FYNNEI. Generated by immunoSEQ multiplex PCR, the TCRdb table keeps only in-frame clones and is missing some. The table includes about 32,000 clones, 70% to 80% detected once. Points on this clone: What it binds is not known.

The rearrangement links TRBV2 to TRBJ1-5; a possible D gene is TRBD1 (6 bases). This receptor was identified in a human donor with narcolepsy. Sequenced: CD45RA- memory CD4+ T cells from PBMCs. In DNA form, the CDR3 reads TGTGCCAGCAGTGAAGCGCTTCGGGACAACAATCAGCCCCAGCATTTT. It yields the protein CASSEALRDNNQPQHF.